The clone carrying this TCR beta chain was detected a few times. Its antigen is still unknown. The germline V and J ends were trimmed by 5 bases and 6 bases, with 16 bases remaining between them. This CDR3 contains 14 residues. Germline V CDR1 and CDR2: SGHTA, FQGNSA. Authors of the study amplified TCR beta CDR3 regions from RNA transcripts. HTBI primers drove first-round RT-PCR of the TCR CDR3. TCRdb processed the multiplex PCR reads anew with MiXCR; each CDR3 protein has one entry. The table shows some 550,000 distinct CDR3 sequences, with under 25% occurring only once. The data derive from a study of T cells in Graves' hyperthyroidism and ophthalmopathy. Graves' hyperthyroidism without ophthalmopathy progression within 18 months was termed stable. Not enrolled were patients with uncontrolled infection, other autoimmune disease, pregnancy or lactation. Findings of the study overall: Among thyroid clonotypes expanded above 0.001, most also appeared in blood. From stable hyperthyroidism, ophthalmopathy was set apart by a 13 V-J model.

The chain is built from TRBV7-2 and TRBJ2-5; D might be TRBD1 or TRBD2, each matching 5 bases. The clonotype originates from a man in his late teens or twenties with Graves' hyperthyroidism. The sequenced sample was blood. CDR3 sequence (DNA): TGTGCCAGCAGCACCACCGGGACCCCAAAGACCCAGTACTTC. Protein sequence: CASSTTGTPKTQYF.